The 32 T cell receptor beta chains below were found in one sample sequenced in a study of CXCR3-negative and CXCR3-positive naive CD8 T cells. No cognate antigen is known for these TCRs. UMI-labeled TRB cDNA libraries were prepared by 5' RACE. With the 5' RACE reads reprocessed, TCRdb shows one record per CDR3 protein and no DNA. The table counts around 84,000 distinct CDR3 sequences; nearly 0.85% lies in the top ten. Study conclusions and caveats: CXCR3-positive naive cells carried more hydrophobic TRB CDR3s than CXCR3-negative naive cells did.

Specimen: naive CXCR3+ CD8+ T cells from blood. Subset given: CD45RO-CCR7+CD27+CD95- naive CD8+ T cells expressing CXCR3 (TNR3+). Every receptor here comes from a human donor in good health. Some clones in this sample may be carry-over from other donors' samples.

V usage is TRBV7-9 and J usage is TRBJ2-2. The germline V gene has CDR1 SEHNR and CDR2 FQNEAQ (reference sequence). CDR3 length: 14 residues. CDR3 sequence reads: CASSGQFLTGELFF.

The chain recombines TRBV5-5 with TRBJ2-3; TCRdb's D call, TRBD2, is unchecked because there is no DNA. The CDR3 runs to 14 residues. CDR1 and CDR2 from the germline V gene are SGHKS and YYEKEE (reference sequence). The CDR3: CASSFRPSTDTQYF.

J is TRBJ1-2 and V is TRBV25-1. Germline CDR1 reads MGHDK; CDR2 reads SYGVNS. The CDR3 is made up of 18 amino acids. CDR3 protein: CASSEYFISAEEAYGYTF.

The chain joins TRBV4-1 to TRBJ2-3. The CDR3 runs to 15 residues. Per germline, CDR1 MGHRA and CDR2 YSYEKL. CDR3 protein: CASSQDFGVTDTQYF.

J is TRBJ1-1 and V is TRBV24-1; with no DNA, the TCRdb D assignment of TRBD1 cannot be verified. In germline, CDR1 is KGHDR, CDR2 SFDVKD. The CDR3 is 13 amino acids. The CDR3 protein is CATRGDGWNEAFF.

V and J are TRBV5-6 and TRBJ2-1. This CDR3 has 12 residues. CDR1 and CDR2 from the germline V gene are SGHDT and YYEEEE. The CDR3 reads CASTQNMGEQFF. Using reference TRBV5-6 and TRBJ2-1 for the parts outside the CDR3, the full variable domain is DAGVTQSPTHLIKTRGQQVTLRCSPKSGHDTVSWYQQALGQGPQFIFQYYEEEERQRGNFPDRFSGHQFPNYSSELNVNALLLGDSALYLCASTQNMGEQFFGPGTRLTVL.

The chain joins TRBV7-9 to TRBJ1-1; TCRdb reports TRBD1, a call that lacks DNA to check it against. In germline, CDR1 is SEHNR, CDR2 FQNEAQ (reference sequence). This CDR3 has 13 residues. CDR3 region: CASSLAGAAEAFF.

This chain connects TRBV28 to TRBJ2-1. CDR1 is MDHEN, CDR2 SYDVKM, per germline. This CDR3 has 16 amino acids. CDR3 loop: CASAVSLSSAYNEQFF.

This chain uses TRBV7-3 with TRBJ2-2. Germline CDR1 is SGHTA and CDR2 is FQGTGA. The CDR3 has 13 amino acids. CDR3 in amino acids: CASGTNGHGELFF.

The genes are TRBV28 and TRBJ2-1; TCRdb designates TRBD1, a call that cannot be tested without DNA. Germline assignment: CDR1 MDHEN and CDR2 SYDVKM. The CDR3 extends over 12 amino acids. The CDR3 protein is CASSTLSGEQFF.

The chain uses TRBV5-6 and TRBJ2-3; TCRdb indicates TRBD2, and absent DNA this call remains unverified. This CDR3 is 15 amino acids long. The V gene's germline CDR1 is SGHDT and CDR2 YYEEEE. CDR3 sequence reads: CASSPSERGPDTQYF.

This chain connects TRBV7-9 to TRBJ2-1; the TRBD2 assignment by TCRdb is unverifiable without DNA. Germline CDR1 is SEHNR and CDR2 is FQNEAQ (reference sequence). The CDR3 length is 15 residues. The chain's CDR3 is CASSSGLAGHNEQFF.

The chain is built from TRBV5-1 and TRBJ2-7; the D gene TCRdb calls, TRBD2, cannot be checked with no DNA. Germline CDR1 SGHRS, CDR2 YFSETQ. CDR3 length: 14 residues. CDR3 region: CASSEDSVPYEQYF.

The CDR3 protein is CAISGQASSYEQYF. The chain joins TRBV10-3 to TRBJ2-7; TCRdb outputs TRBD1, but without DNA this stays unchecked. This CDR3 has 14 residues. CDR1 is ENHRY and CDR2 is SYGVKD in the germline V gene.

The CDR3 spells CASSQGQQETQYF. The chain combines TRBV5-5 with TRBJ2-5; TCRdb lists TRBD1, though no DNA is available to test this call. This CDR3 spans 13 amino acids. Per the germline V gene, CDR1 is SGHKS and CDR2 is YYEKEE (reference sequence).

The rearrangement links TRBV5-5 to TRBJ2-7. Germline V gene lookup returns CDR1 SGHKS and CDR2 YYEKEE (reference sequence). This CDR3 has 13 residues. CDR3 protein: CASSLFYGDEQYF.

This chain joins TRBV7-2 and TRBJ1-1; TCRdb designates TRBD1, a call that cannot be tested without DNA. CDR3 length: 17 residues. CDR1 SGHTA and CDR2 FQGNSA come from the germline V gene. CDR3 residues: CASSLGGRGWSNTEAFF.

This rearrangement joins TRBV20-1 to TRBJ2-7. Germline CDR1 DFQATT, CDR2 SNEGSKA (reference sequence). The CDR3 is made up of 11 amino acids. The CDR3 region is CSARVGYEQYF.

This sequence joins TRBV6-5 and TRBJ2-2. This CDR3 region has 11 residues. The germline CDR1 and CDR2 sequences are MNHEY and SVGAGI. The CDR3 region is CAPRRTGELFF.

V gene TRBV29-1 combines with J gene TRBJ2-7; absent DNA, TCRdb's TRBD1 call cannot be checked. CDR1 is SQVTM and CDR2 is ANQGSEA in the germline V gene. The CDR3 spans 15 residues. The CDR3 loop is CSVDGGQGRAYEQYF.

The chain links TRBV6-2 or TRBV6-3 to TRBJ2-1; TCRdb calls TRBD1, which cannot be checked without DNA. The CDR3 spans 11 residues. Germline V gene sequence: CDR1 MNHEY, CDR2 SVGEGT. CDR3 sequence: CASGTGGEQFF.

V is TRBV24-1 and J is TRBJ2-1; TCRdb names TRBD1, which stays unverified in the absence of DNA. The CDR3 has 13 residues. The V gene's germline CDR1 is KGHDR and CDR2 SFDVKD. The CDR3 here is CATSDMTGNEQFF.

The CDR3 spells CASSYFRLNTGELFF. The chain couples TRBV6-2 or TRBV6-3 to TRBJ2-2. Germline V lookup: CDR1 MNHEY, CDR2 SVGEGT. There are 15 residues in the CDR3.

CDR3 loop: CASSQAWDRGFGTEAFF. The chain recombines TRBV4-3 with TRBJ1-1; TCRdb's D gene call, TRBD1, goes unchecked for lack of DNA. Germline loops: CDR1 LGHNA, CDR2 YSLEER. The CDR3 totals 17 residues.

The chain links TRBV3-1 to TRBJ2-1. This CDR3 spans 13 amino acids. Germline V gene lookup returns CDR1 LGHDT and CDR2 YNNKEL (reference sequence). The CDR3 sequence: CASSFKMVGEQFF.

The chain employs TRBV5-1 and TRBJ1-2; TCRdb outputs TRBD1, but without DNA this stays unchecked. The CDR3 spans 14 residues. The germline gives CDR1 SGHRS, CDR2 YFSETQ. CDR3 sequence reads: CASSLASGAVGYTF. The full variable domain, its missing parts supplied by reference TRBV5-1 and TRBJ1-2, is KAGVTQTPRYLIKTRGQQVTLSCSPISGHRSVSWYQQTPGQGLQFLFEYFSETQRNKGNFPGRFSGRQFSNSRSEMNVSTLELGDSALYLCASSLASGAVGYTFGSGTRLTVV.

CDR3 loop: CSARDRDGLTGELFF. This sequence joins TRBV20-1 and TRBJ2-2; TCRdb names TRBD1, which stays unverified in the absence of DNA. CDR1 and CDR2 (germline): DFQATT, SNEGSKA (reference sequence). This CDR3 spans 15 amino acids.

The gene calls are TRBV20-1 and TRBJ2-7. CDR3 size: 13 residues. The germline gives CDR1 DFQATT, CDR2 SNEGSKA (reference sequence). Here the CDR3 reads CSAIVRSPYEQYF.

This sequence joins TRBV25-1 and TRBJ2-7; the D call of TRBD1 rests on TCRdb alone, since no DNA is present to check it. The CDR3 length is 15 residues. CDR1 MGHDK and CDR2 SYGVNS come from the germline V gene. CDR3 sequence reads: CASSVHVGQGYEQYF.

The V and J genes are TRBV3-2 and TRBJ2-5; the TCRdb D gene call, TRBD1, has no DNA to confirm it. TRBV3-2 is annotated as a pseudogene. The CDR3 length is 16 residues. CDR3 residues: CASSGAGGDQKETQYF.

V is TRBV12-3 or TRBV12-4 and J is TRBJ2-3; TCRdb indicates TRBD1, and absent DNA this call remains unverified. CDR3 length: 13 amino acids. This CDR3 is CASTLTDTDTQYF.

The rearrangement uses TRBV7-9 and TRBJ2-5. This CDR3 is built from 15 residues. CDR1 and CDR2 from the germline V gene are SEHNR and FQNEAQ (reference sequence). CDR3 in amino acids: CASSYVKLDGETQYF.